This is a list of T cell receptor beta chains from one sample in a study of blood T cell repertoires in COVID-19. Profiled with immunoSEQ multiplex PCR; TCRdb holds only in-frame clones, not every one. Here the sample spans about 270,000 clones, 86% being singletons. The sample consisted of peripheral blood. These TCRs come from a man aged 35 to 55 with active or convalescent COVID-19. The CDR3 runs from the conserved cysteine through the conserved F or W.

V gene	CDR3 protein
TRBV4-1	CASSQDSSGGADTQYF
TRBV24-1	CATSDRQGGPNNEQFF
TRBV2	CASSGRDLDYGYTF
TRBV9	CASSVGTGNSPLHF
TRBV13	CASSLGQGAYSPLHF
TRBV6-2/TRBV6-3	CASSLRDFYQPQHF
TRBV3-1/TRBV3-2	CASSRTGGAESPLHF
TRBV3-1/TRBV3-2	CASSQVTSGVYGYTF
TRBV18	CASSPPSWTGGYGYTF
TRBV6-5	CASSPLEGVGTQYF
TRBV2	CASSEGGLAGINEQFF
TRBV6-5	CASSETVPEAFF
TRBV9	CASSAGSSVGNEQYF
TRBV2	CASSGGGVGQPQHF
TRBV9	CASSVGGFSLVDYGYTF
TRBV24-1	CATSDPQTGDGTEAFF
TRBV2	CASNRENYGYTF
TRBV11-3	CASSFGTSGIYEQYF
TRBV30	CAWEGGGAQETQYF
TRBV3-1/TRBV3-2	CASSLSGGSGYGYTF
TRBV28	CASSLQLSDTQYF
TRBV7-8	CASSSSSGTGTDTQYF
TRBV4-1	CASSPQASNQPQHF
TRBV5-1	CASSFVTGNEKLFF
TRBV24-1	CATSDLTGANTGELFF
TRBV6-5	CASSTLAGGPGEQYF
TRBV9	CASSPRQSSYNSPLHF
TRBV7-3	CASSPELGAYNEQFF
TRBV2	CASSEMTGLPGEQYF
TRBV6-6	CASSRALAGSTDEQYF
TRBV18	CASSPNRAITEAFF
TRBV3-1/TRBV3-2	CASSLRTGQEEKLFF
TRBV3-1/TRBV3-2	CASSPPGLAGAYNEQFF
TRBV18	CASSPTDKLMSYTF
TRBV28	CASSLGGGGYVPQHF
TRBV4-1	CASSQDRFGGQGRNTIYF
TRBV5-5	CASSLDRVNQPQHF
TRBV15	CATSADGGSPLHF
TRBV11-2	CASSLAGGGRNIQYF
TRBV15	CATSGANEQYF
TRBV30	CAWSRGQGSNEQFF
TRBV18	CASSPVRSGSVYNEQFF
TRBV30	CAWSSVGGPNSPLHF
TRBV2	CASNEGGQKYF
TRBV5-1	CASSLVPLAGIGTDTQYF
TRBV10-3	CAISDRGRTEPQHF
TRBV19	CASTWGPGPNTEAFF
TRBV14	CASSPIHGQFGETQYF
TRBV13	CASSPLAGGLYEQYF
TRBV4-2	CASSQDPVGAGGGDTQYF
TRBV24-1	CATSDRAGGIDTQYF
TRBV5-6	CASSWWGDEQYF
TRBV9	CASSVEGGLAGSYEQYF
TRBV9	CASSTFSGTGYTGELFF
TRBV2	CASSEGASGGPDTQYF
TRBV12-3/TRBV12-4	CASSLRDYNEQFF
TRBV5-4	CASSRREGAEENTEAFF
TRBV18	CASSPRPPGTASYEQYF
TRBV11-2	CASSLVPGGTEAFF
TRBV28	CASSGPGQGNEKLFF